This T cell receptor (beta chain) was sequenced in a study of cytomegalovirus exposure and HLA in healthy donors. In its sample, this clone was seen a few times. Its antigen is undetermined. The PCR contained 60 Vbeta and 13 Jbeta primers. Sequencing used immunoSEQ multiplex PCR; TCRdb keeps in-frame clones, though not all of them. Of more than 150,000 clones listed, approximately 80% are singletons. Germline V gene lookup returns CDR1 SGHNT and CDR2 YYREEE (reference sequence). The length of the CDR3 is 16 residues. Trimming removed 2 bases at V and 5 bases at J, with 16 bases between. Overall study findings and caveats: The authors listed roughly 150 TCR beta chains as cytomegalovirus-associated. Productive status was seen about 90% or about 30% of the time for most TCR beta V segments in an earlier analysis.

What was sequenced was PBMCs. This TCR derives from a woman aged 45-65 years in good health and CMV-seropositive. This sequence joins TRBV5-4 and TRBJ1-4, with D perhaps matching TRBD1 (5 bases). CDR3 DNA sequence: TGTGCCAGCAGCTTAACTTTAGGGGTCCAAAATGAAAAACTGTTTTTT. This translates into CASSLTLGVQNEKLFF.